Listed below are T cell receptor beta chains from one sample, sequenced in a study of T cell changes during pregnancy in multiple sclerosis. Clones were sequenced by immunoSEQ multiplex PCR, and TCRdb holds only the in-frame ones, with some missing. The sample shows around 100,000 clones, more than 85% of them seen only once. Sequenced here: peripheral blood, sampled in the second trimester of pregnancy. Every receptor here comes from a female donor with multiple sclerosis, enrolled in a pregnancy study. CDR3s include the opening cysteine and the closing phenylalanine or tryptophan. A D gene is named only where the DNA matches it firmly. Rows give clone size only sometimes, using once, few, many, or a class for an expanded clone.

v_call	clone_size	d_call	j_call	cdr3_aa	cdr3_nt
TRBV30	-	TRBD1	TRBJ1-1	CAWKGQGSANTEAFF	TGTGCCTGGAAGGGACAGGGATCTGCGAACACTGAAGCTTTCTTT
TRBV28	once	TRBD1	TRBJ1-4	CASSQGQGANEKLFF	TGTGCCAGCAGTCAGGGACAGGGGGCGAACGAAAAACTGTTTTTT
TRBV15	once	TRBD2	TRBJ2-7	CATSRGGLVDPYEQYF	TGTGCCACCAGCAGAGGGGGACTAGTAGACCCCTACGAACAGTACTTC
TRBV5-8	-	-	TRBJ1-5	CASSLSAGAMSNQPQHF	TGTGCCAGCAGCTTGTCCGCGGGGGCGATGAGCAATCAGCCCCAGCATTTT
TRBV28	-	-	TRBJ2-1	CASSLSEDEQFF	TGTGCCAGCAGCCTTAGCGAGGATGAGCAGTTCTTC
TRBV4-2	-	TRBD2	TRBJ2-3	CASSQEGASGSRDTQYF	TGTGCCAGCAGCCAAGAGGGAGCTAGCGGGAGTCGGGATACGCAGTATTTT
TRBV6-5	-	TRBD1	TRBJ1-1	CASSYRQGTEAFF	TGTGCCAGCAGTTACAGACAGGGCACTGAAGCTTTCTTT
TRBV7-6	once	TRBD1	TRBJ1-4	CASSGRGQGFEKLFF	TGTGCCAGCAGCGGCCGCGGACAGGGCTTTGAAAAACTGTTTTTT
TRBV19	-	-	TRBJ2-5	CASSIDLGETQYF	TGTGCCAGTAGTATAGATCTAGGAGAGACCCAGTACTTC
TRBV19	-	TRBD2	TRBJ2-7	CASSITLAGGTDEQYF	TGTGCCAGTAGTATCACCTTAGCGGGAGGGACGGACGAGCAGTACTTC
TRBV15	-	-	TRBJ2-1	CATSPIGLANSYNEQFF	TGTGCCACCAGCCCCATCGGGCTAGCCAATTCCTACAATGAGCAGTTCTTC
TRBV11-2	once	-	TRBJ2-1	CASKDPRNEQFF	TGTGCCAGCAAGGATCCGCGGAATGAGCAGTTCTTC
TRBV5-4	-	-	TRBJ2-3	CASSPRASESTDTQYF	TGTGCCAGCAGCCCGAGGGCTAGCGAGAGCACAGATACGCAGTATTTT
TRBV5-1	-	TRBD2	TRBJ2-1	CASSFGLAGGPDNEQFF	TGCGCCAGCAGCTTCGGACTAGCGGGAGGGCCCGACAATGAGCAGTTCTTC
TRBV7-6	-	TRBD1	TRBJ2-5	CASSLMGQGAGETQYF	TGTGCCAGCAGCTTAATGGGACAGGGGGCGGGAGAGACCCAGTACTTC
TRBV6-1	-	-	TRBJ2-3	CASREQGGGTDTQYF	TGTGCCAGCAGAGAACAGGGAGGAGGAACAGATACGCAGTATTTT
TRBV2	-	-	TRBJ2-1	CASRESRSSYNEQFF	TGTGCCAGCAGAGAAAGTCGGAGCTCCTACAATGAGCAGTTCTTC
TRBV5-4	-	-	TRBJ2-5	CASSLLGGFETQYF	TGTGCCAGCAGCCTCCTAGGGGGTTTTGAGACCCAGTACTTC
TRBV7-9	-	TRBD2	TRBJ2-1	CASSLLSGNYNEQFF	TGTGCCAGCAGCTTACTGAGCGGGAACTACAATGAGCAGTTCTTC
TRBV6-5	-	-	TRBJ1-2	CASSYEGIRGYTF	TGTGCCAGCAGTTACGAGGGAATTAGAGGCTACACCTTC
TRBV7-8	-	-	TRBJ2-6	CASSGAGPTASGANVLTF	TGTGCCAGCAGCGGAGCCGGACCGACAGCCTCTGGGGCCAACGTCCTGACTTTC
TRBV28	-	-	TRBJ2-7	CASSFAWREGYEQYF	TGTGCCAGCAGTTTTGCATGGCGGGAAGGGTACGAGCAGTACTTC
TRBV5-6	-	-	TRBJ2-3	CASSYEYGDTQYF	TGTGCCAGCAGTTACGAGTACGGAGATACGCAGTATTTT
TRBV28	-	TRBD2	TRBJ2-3	CASSLFLGTNTDTQYF	TGTGCCAGCAGTTTATTTCTGGGGACTAATACAGATACGCAGTATTTT
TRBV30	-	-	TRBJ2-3	CAWSSPWRAGTDTQYF	TGTGCCTGGAGTTCGCCGTGGAGGGCCGGCACAGATACGCAGTATTTT
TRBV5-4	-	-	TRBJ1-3	CASSLAGSGGNTIYF	TGTGCCAGCAGCTTGGCCGGATCGGGTGGAAACACCATATATTTT
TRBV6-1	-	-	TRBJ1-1	CASRTQGAANTEAFF	TGTGCCAGCAGAACGCAAGGGGCCGCGAACACTGAAGCTTTCTTT
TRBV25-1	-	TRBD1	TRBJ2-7	CASSQGDRFYEQYF	TGTGCCAGCAGTCAGGGGGACAGATTCTACGAGCAGTACTTC
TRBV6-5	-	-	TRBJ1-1	CASSYRGEAFF	TGTGCCAGCAGTTACAGGGGTGAAGCTTTCTTT
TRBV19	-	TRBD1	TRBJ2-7	CASSLTGTGGEQYF	TGTGCCAGTAGCCTAACCGGGACAGGGGGCGAGCAGTACTTC
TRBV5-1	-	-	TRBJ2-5	CASSLSETQYF	TGCGCCAGCAGCTTGTCTGAGACCCAGTACTTC
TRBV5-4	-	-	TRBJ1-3	CASSLKREGRIGNTIYF	TGTGCCAGCAGCCTGAAACGCGAGGGAAGGATTGGAAACACCATATATTTT
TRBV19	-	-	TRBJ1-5	CASRASRGSNQPQHF	TGTGCCAGTAGAGCATCCCGAGGGAGCAATCAGCCCCAGCATTTT
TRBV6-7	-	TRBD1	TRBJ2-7	CASSFLDRGDKSYEQYF	TGTGCCAGCAGTTTCTTGGACAGGGGCGATAAGTCCTACGAGCAGTACTTC
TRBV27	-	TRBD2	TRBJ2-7	CASSSGLAGGEQYF	TGTGCCAGCAGTTCGGGACTAGCGGGAGGGGAGCAGTACTTC
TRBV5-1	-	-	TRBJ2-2	CASSLSAGELFF	TGCGCCAGCAGCTTGTCCGCCGGGGAGCTGTTTTTT